Included here is one T cell receptor (beta chain) sequence, with context. In the original workflow: Reference gene primers were amplified, and this amplification served to estimate nucleated cell counts. This table comes from immunoSEQ multiplex PCR, and its TCRdb copy is limited to in-frame clones, with some not included. V, J and clone size are taken as reported in that table, and D and trimming were inferred from the DNA itself. Among some 180,000 clones, roughly 84% were seen once, and the ten largest hold over 15%. These data are taken from a study of blood T cell repertoires in COVID-19. As for the study in general: From the United States, Italy and Spain came samples of acute and convalescent COVID-19. The analysed material was cDNA or gDNA that came from T cells, B-cell-depleted T cells, or PBMCs.

Patients at the Seattle site were enrolled during active infection and followed longitudinally. Sequencing used peripheral blood. The TCR sequence derives from a man in his fifties or sixties with COVID-19, enrolled during active disease.

CDR3 protein: CASSSPTDTQYF. The CDR3 DNA sequence: TGTGCCAGCAGTTCCCCGACAGATACGCAGTATTTT. The rearrangement uses TRBV6-5 and TRBJ2-3; no clear D gene. Germline V CDR1 and CDR2: MNHEY, SVGAGI. The CDR3 contains 12 residues. V was shortened by 4 bases and J by 3 bases, with 5 bases between the two germline ends.